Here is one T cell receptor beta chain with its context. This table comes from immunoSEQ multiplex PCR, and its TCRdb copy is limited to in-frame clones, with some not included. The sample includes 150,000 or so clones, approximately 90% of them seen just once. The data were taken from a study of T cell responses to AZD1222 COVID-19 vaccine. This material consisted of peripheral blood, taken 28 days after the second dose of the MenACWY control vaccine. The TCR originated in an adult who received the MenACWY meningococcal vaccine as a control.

The CDR3 here is CASSMVQRGQAFF. The CDR3, as DNA: TGTGCCAGTAGTATGGTACAGAGGGGGCAGGCTTTCTTT. This chain links TRBV19 with TRBJ1-1; 7 bases map to TRBD1. Germline-derived CDR1 and CDR2 are LNHDA and SQIVND (reference sequence). V was clipped by 3 bases and J by 11 bases; unmatched bases: 9. The CDR3 length is 13 residues.